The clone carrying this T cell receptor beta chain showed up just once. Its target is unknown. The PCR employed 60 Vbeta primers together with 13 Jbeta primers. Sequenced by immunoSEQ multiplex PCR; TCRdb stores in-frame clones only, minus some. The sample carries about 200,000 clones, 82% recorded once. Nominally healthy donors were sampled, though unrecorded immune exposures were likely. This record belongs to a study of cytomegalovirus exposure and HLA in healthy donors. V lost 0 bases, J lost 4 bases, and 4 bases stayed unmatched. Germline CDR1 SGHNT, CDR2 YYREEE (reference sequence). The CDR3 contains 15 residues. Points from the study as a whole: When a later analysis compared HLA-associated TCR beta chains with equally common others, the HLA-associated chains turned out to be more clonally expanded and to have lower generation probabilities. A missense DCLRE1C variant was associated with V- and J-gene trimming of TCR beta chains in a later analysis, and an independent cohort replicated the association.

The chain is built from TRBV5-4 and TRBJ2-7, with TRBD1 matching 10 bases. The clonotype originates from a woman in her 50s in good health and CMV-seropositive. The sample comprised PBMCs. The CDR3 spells CASSLAGTGVYEQYF. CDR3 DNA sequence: TGTGCCAGCAGCTTGGCGGGGACAGGGGTGTACGAGCAGTACTTC.